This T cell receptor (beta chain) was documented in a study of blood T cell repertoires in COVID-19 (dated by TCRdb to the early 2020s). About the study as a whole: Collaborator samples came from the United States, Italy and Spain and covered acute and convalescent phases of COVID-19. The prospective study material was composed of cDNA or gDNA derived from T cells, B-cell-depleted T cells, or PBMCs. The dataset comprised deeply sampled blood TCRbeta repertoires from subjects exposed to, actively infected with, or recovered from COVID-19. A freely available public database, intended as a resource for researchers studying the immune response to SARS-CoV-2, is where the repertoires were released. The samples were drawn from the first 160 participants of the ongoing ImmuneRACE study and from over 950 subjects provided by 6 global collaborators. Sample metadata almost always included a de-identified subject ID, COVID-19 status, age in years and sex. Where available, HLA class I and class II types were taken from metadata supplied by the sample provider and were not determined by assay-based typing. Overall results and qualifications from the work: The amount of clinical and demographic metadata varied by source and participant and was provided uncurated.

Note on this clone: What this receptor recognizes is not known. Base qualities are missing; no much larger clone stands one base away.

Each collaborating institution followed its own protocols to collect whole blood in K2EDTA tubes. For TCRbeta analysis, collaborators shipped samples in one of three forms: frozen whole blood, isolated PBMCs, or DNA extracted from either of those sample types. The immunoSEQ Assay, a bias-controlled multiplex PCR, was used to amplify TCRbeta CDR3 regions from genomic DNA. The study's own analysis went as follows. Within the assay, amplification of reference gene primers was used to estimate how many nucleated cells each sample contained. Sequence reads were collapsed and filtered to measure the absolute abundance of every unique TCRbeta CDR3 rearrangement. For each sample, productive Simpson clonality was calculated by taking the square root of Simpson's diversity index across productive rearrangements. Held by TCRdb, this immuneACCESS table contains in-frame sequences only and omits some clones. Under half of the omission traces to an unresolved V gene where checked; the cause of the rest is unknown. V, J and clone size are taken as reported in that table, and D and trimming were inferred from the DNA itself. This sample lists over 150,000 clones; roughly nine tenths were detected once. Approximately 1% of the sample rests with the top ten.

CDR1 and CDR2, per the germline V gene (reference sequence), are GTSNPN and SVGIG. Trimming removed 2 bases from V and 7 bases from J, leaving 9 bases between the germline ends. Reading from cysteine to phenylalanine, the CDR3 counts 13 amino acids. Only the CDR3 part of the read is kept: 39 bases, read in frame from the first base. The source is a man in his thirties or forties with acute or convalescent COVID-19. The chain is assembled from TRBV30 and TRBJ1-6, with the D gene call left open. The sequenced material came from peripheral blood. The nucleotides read TGTGCCTGGAGTTTACAGAAGAATTCACCCCTCCACTTT. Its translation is CAWSLQKNSPLHF.